These T cell receptor beta chains were read from a single sample in a study of CD8 T cells in ankylosing spondylitis. TCRdb processed the 5' RACE reads anew with MiXCR; each CDR3 protein has one entry. The data show approximately 45,000 distinct CDR3 sequences, 3% to 4.5% seen once. The sample was blood, either unsorted or a sorted T cell fraction (not recorded which). These TCRs come from a female donor with ankylosing spondylitis or in good health (not recorded which). Each CDR3 is given with its conserved first and last residue. Fields, in order: V gene, D gene, J gene, clone size, CDR3 protein, CDR3 DNA. A D gene is named only where the DNA matches it firmly. Part of the rows lack a size; the others show once, few, many or a class for expanded clones.

V gene: TRBV9; D gene: TRBD2; J gene: TRBJ2-3; clone size: many; CDR3 protein: CASSVASGGRTDTQYF; CDR3 DNA: TGTGCCAGCAGCGTAGCTAGCGGGGGGCGCACAGATACGCAGTATTTT
V gene: TRBV9; D gene: TRBD2; J gene: TRBJ2-1; clone size: many; CDR3 protein: CASSVGSGGAGNEQFF; CDR3 DNA: TGTGCCAGCAGCGTAGGAAGCGGGGGGGCGGGCAATGAGCAGTTCTTC
V gene: TRBV9; D gene: -; J gene: TRBJ2-7; clone size: -; CDR3 protein: CASSVGEGMAYEQYF; CDR3 DNA: TGTGCCAGCAGCGTAGGTGAAGGGATGGCCTACGAGCAGTACTTC
V gene: TRBV9; D gene: TRBD1; J gene: TRBJ1-4; clone size: many; CDR3 protein: CASSVGRTGEGEKLFF; CDR3 DNA: TGTGCCAGCAGCGTAGGACGGACAGGGGAAGGTGAAAAACTGTTTTTT
V gene: TRBV9; D gene: -; J gene: TRBJ1-2; clone size: many; CDR3 protein: CASSPEPGTYGYTF; CDR3 DNA: TGTGCCAGCAGCCCCGAGCCAGGGACCTATGGCTACACCTTC
V gene: TRBV9; D gene: TRBD2; J gene: TRBJ2-5; clone size: -; CDR3 protein: CASSVGDSGALQETQYF; CDR3 DNA: TGTGCCAGCAGCGTAGGGGATAGCGGGGCCTTACAAGAGACCCAGTACTTC
V gene: TRBV9; D gene: TRBD2; J gene: TRBJ2-1; clone size: few; CDR3 protein: CASSVATGTSNALDNEQFF; CDR3 DNA: TGTGCCAGCAGCGTAGCCACCGGGACTAGCAACGCCCTAGACAATGAGCAGTTCTTC
V gene: TRBV9; D gene: -; J gene: TRBJ1-3; clone size: many; CDR3 protein: CASSVAGIGNTIYF; CDR3 DNA: TGTGCCAGCAGCGTAGCAGGGATTGGAAACACCATATATTTT
V gene: TRBV9; D gene: -; J gene: TRBJ2-7; clone size: many; CDR3 protein: CASSVGIASEQYF; CDR3 DNA: TGTGCCAGCAGCGTAGGAATCGCCTCTGAGCAGTACTTC
V gene: TRBV9; D gene: -; J gene: TRBJ2-7; clone size: many; CDR3 protein: CASSPEPSSYEQYF; CDR3 DNA: TGTGCCAGCAGCCCAGAGCCTAGCTCCTACGAGCAGTACTTC
V gene: TRBV5-1; D gene: -; J gene: TRBJ2-5; clone size: many; CDR3 protein: CASSIHLRDGEETQYF; CDR3 DNA: TGCGCCAGCAGCATACACCTAAGGGACGGGGAAGAGACCCAGTACTTC
V gene: TRBV9; D gene: TRBD2; J gene: TRBJ2-3; clone size: -; CDR3 protein: CASSGASGGALDTQYF; CDR3 DNA: TGTGCCAGCAGCGGTGCTAGCGGGGGGGCATTAGATACGCAGTATTTT
V gene: TRBV9; D gene: -; J gene: TRBJ2-3; clone size: many; CDR3 protein: CASSVTRADTQYF; CDR3 DNA: TGTGCCAGCAGCGTAACCAGAGCGGATACGCAGTATTTT
V gene: TRBV9; D gene: TRBD2; J gene: TRBJ2-3; clone size: many; CDR3 protein: CASSVGGSGGSSTDTQYF; CDR3 DNA: TGTGCCAGCAGCGTAGGGGGTAGCGGGGGATCTAGCACAGATACGCAGTATTTT
V gene: TRBV9; D gene: TRBD1; J gene: TRBJ2-5; clone size: many; CDR3 protein: CASSVEAGQGVQYF; CDR3 DNA: TGTGCCAGCAGCGTAGAAGCCGGACAGGGGGTCCAGTACTTC
V gene: TRBV9; D gene: TRBD2; J gene: TRBJ2-1; clone size: medium-sized; CDR3 protein: CASSSLAGGGNEQFF; CDR3 DNA: TGTGCCAGCAGCTCCCTAGCGGGGGGGGGAAATGAGCAGTTCTTC
V gene: TRBV9; D gene: -; J gene: TRBJ1-1; clone size: many; CDR3 protein: CASSVRWDTEAFF; CDR3 DNA: TGTGCCAGCAGCGTTCGATGGGACACTGAAGCTTTCTTT
V gene: TRBV9; D gene: TRBD1; J gene: TRBJ2-5; clone size: many; CDR3 protein: CASSEGTGGETQYF; CDR3 DNA: TGTGCCAGCAGCGAGGGGACAGGGGGAGAGACCCAGTACTTC
V gene: TRBV9; D gene: -; J gene: TRBJ2-6; clone size: many; CDR3 protein: CASSVDAGTGANVLTF; CDR3 DNA: TGTGCCAGCAGCGTAGACGCGGGGACTGGGGCCAACGTCCTGACTTTC
V gene: TRBV9; D gene: -; J gene: TRBJ2-2; clone size: few; CDR3 protein: CASTQGNTGELFF; CDR3 DNA: TGTGCCAGCACCCAGGGGAACACCGGGGAGCTGTTTTTT
V gene: TRBV9; D gene: -; J gene: TRBJ1-2; clone size: medium-sized; CDR3 protein: CASSVEGVGGHYGYTF; CDR3 DNA: TGTGCCAGCAGCGTAGAAGGAGTGGGGGGTCACTATGGCTACACCTTC
V gene: TRBV9; D gene: TRBD1; J gene: TRBJ1-1; clone size: many; CDR3 protein: CASSVRPDRALNTEAFF; CDR3 DNA: TGTGCCAGCAGCGTTCGACCGGACAGGGCCCTGAACACTGAAGCTTTCTTT
V gene: TRBV9; D gene: -; J gene: TRBJ1-5; clone size: many; CDR3 protein: CASSPTGAGNQPQHF; CDR3 DNA: TGTGCCAGCAGCCCCACGGGGGCCGGCAATCAGCCCCAGCATTTT
V gene: TRBV9; D gene: -; J gene: TRBJ2-5; clone size: many; CDR3 protein: CASSVATPGKGGETQYF; CDR3 DNA: TGTGCCAGCAGCGTAGCTACCCCGGGCAAAGGAGGAGAGACCCAGTACTTC
V gene: TRBV9; D gene: -; J gene: TRBJ2-1; clone size: many; CDR3 protein: CASSVEPINYNEQFF; CDR3 DNA: TGTGCCAGCAGCGTAGAGCCAATAAACTACAATGAGCAGTTCTTC
V gene: TRBV9; D gene: -; J gene: TRBJ2-1; clone size: many; CDR3 protein: CASSVALANEQFF; CDR3 DNA: TGTGCCAGCAGCGTAGCGCTAGCCAATGAGCAGTTCTTC
V gene: TRBV9; D gene: -; J gene: TRBJ2-1; clone size: many; CDR3 protein: CASSTAGSSYNEQFF; CDR3 DNA: TGTGCCAGCAGCACGGCGGGCAGCTCCTACAATGAGCAGTTCTTC
V gene: TRBV9; D gene: TRBD2; J gene: TRBJ2-5; clone size: many; CDR3 protein: CASSPPGTSGVETQYF; CDR3 DNA: TGTGCCAGCAGCCCCCCCGGGACTAGCGGAGTCGAGACCCAGTACTTC
V gene: TRBV9; D gene: -; J gene: TRBJ2-7; clone size: many; CDR3 protein: CASSVVSDRGEQYF; CDR3 DNA: TGTGCCAGCAGCGTAGTGAGTGACCGGGGCGAGCAGTACTTC
V gene: TRBV5-1; D gene: TRBD1; J gene: TRBJ1-5; clone size: many; CDR3 protein: CASSGTGGEPYSNQPQHF; CDR3 DNA: TGCGCCAGCAGCGGGACAGGGGGTGAACCTTATAGCAATCAGCCCCAGCATTTT
V gene: TRBV9; D gene: -; J gene: TRBJ1-6; clone size: many; CDR3 protein: CASSTDSPSPLHF; CDR3 DNA: TGTGCCAGCAGCACCGACAGTCCCTCACCCCTCCACTTT
V gene: TRBV9; D gene: TRBD1; J gene: TRBJ1-2; clone size: many; CDR3 protein: CASSADRYHGYTF; CDR3 DNA: TGTGCCAGCAGCGCGGACAGGTACCATGGCTACACCTTC
V gene: TRBV9; D gene: TRBD2; J gene: TRBJ2-1; clone size: many; CDR3 protein: CASSVYSGTSGYNEQFF; CDR3 DNA: TGTGCCAGCAGCGTATATAGTGGGACTAGCGGGTACAATGAGCAGTTCTTC
V gene: TRBV9; D gene: -; J gene: TRBJ2-3; clone size: many; CDR3 protein: CASSVSGPTTDTQYF; CDR3 DNA: TGTGCCAGCAGCGTAAGTGGGCCGACGACAGATACGCAGTATTTT
V gene: TRBV9; D gene: TRBD1; J gene: TRBJ1-3; clone size: -; CDR3 protein: CASSARDSGNTIYF; CDR3 DNA: TGTGCCAGCAGCGCCCGGGACAGCGGAAACACCATATATTTT
V gene: TRBV9; D gene: TRBD2; J gene: TRBJ2-7; clone size: -; CDR3 protein: CASSVAASGGPEQYF; CDR3 DNA: TGTGCCAGCAGCGTAGCGGCTAGCGGGGGCCCCGAGCAGTACTTC
V gene: TRBV14; D gene: TRBD1; J gene: TRBJ1-2; clone size: many; CDR3 protein: CASSPWTGAYGYTF; CDR3 DNA: TGTGCCAGCAGCCCATGGACAGGGGCCTATGGCTACACCTTC
V gene: TRBV9; D gene: TRBD1; J gene: TRBJ2-7; clone size: -; CDR3 protein: CASSVRDRTTYGEQYF; CDR3 DNA: TGTGCCAGCAGCGTCCGGGACAGAACCACTTATGGGGAGCAGTACTTC
V gene: TRBV9; D gene: TRBD2; J gene: TRBJ2-1; clone size: many; CDR3 protein: CASSAGGSYNEQFF; CDR3 DNA: TGTGCCAGCAGTGCGGGGGGGAGTTACAATGAGCAGTTCTTC
V gene: TRBV9; D gene: -; J gene: TRBJ2-7; clone size: many; CDR3 protein: CASSVGPGLYEQYF; CDR3 DNA: TGTGCCAGCAGCGTAGGGCCAGGGCTCTACGAGCAGTACTTC
V gene: TRBV9; D gene: -; J gene: TRBJ2-1; clone size: many; CDR3 protein: CASSVAGTGNEQFF; CDR3 DNA: TGTGCCAGCAGCGTAGCCGGGACGGGTAATGAGCAGTTCTTC
V gene: TRBV9; D gene: TRBD1; J gene: TRBJ1-4; clone size: many; CDR3 protein: CASSTTGGGEKLFF; CDR3 DNA: TGTGCCAGCAGCACCACAGGGGGTGGTGAAAAACTGTTTTTT
V gene: TRBV9; D gene: -; J gene: TRBJ2-3; clone size: many; CDR3 protein: CASSVGPGDYGSTDTQYF; CDR3 DNA: TGTGCCAGCAGCGTAGGGCCTGGAGATTACGGGTCCACAGATACGCAGTATTTT
V gene: TRBV9; D gene: -; J gene: TRBJ2-1; clone size: many; CDR3 protein: CASSTPGGGYNEQFF; CDR3 DNA: TGTGCCAGCAGCACCCCAGGGGGGGGCTACAATGAGCAGTTCTTC
V gene: TRBV9; D gene: -; J gene: TRBJ2-7; clone size: many; CDR3 protein: CASSVADTAYEQYF; CDR3 DNA: TGTGCCAGCAGCGTAGCCGACACTGCCTACGAGCAGTACTTC
V gene: TRBV9; D gene: -; J gene: TRBJ2-2; clone size: many; CDR3 protein: CASTGPLTGELFF; CDR3 DNA: TGTGCCAGCACCGGACCCCTCACCGGGGAGCTGTTTTTT
V gene: TRBV9; D gene: TRBD1; J gene: TRBJ1-3; clone size: -; CDR3 protein: CASSPGDSSGNTIYF; CDR3 DNA: TGTGCCAGCAGCCCGGGGGACAGCTCTGGAAACACCATATATTTT
V gene: TRBV9; D gene: TRBD1; J gene: TRBJ1-1; clone size: many; CDR3 protein: CASSVTGDANTEAFF; CDR3 DNA: TGTGCCAGCAGCGTGACAGGGGACGCGAACACTGAAGCTTTCTTT
V gene: TRBV9; D gene: -; J gene: TRBJ2-6; clone size: many; CDR3 protein: CASSAGANVLTF; CDR3 DNA: TGTGCCAGCAGCGCTGGGGCCAACGTCCTGACTTTC